These T cell receptor beta chains were read from a single sample in a study of chemoradiotherapy in HPV16-positive cancers. Measured with immunoSEQ multiplex PCR; TCRdb has only the in-frame clones, and not every one. The sample has fewer than 8,000 clones, 75% to 90% seen once. Material: tumor tissue, obtained from a patient who underwent chemoradiotherapy. The receptors shown here come from a human donor with HPV-associated anogenital cancer. CDR3s include the opening cysteine and the closing phenylalanine or tryptophan. Each record gives: clone size, D gene, V gene, J gene, CDR3 protein, CDR3 DNA. The D gene is left open where the match is weak. Not all rows give a size; the values are once, few, many and, for expanded clones, a class.

size: NA
D: NA
V: TRBV19
J: TRBJ2-5
CDR3: CASTSPRREGETQYF
DNA: TGTGCCAGTACCTCCCCGCGGCGGGAAGGCGAGACCCAGTACTTC

size: NA
D: NA
V: TRBV18
J: TRBJ2-4
CDR3: CASSSTGTLAKNIQYF
DNA: TGTGCCAGCTCATCTACAGGGACCCTAGCCAAAAACATTCAGTACTTC

size: NA
D: TRBD1
V: TRBV7-8
J: TRBJ2-2
CDR3: CASNRGIGTGELFF
DNA: TGTGCCAGCAACAGGGGGATAGGCACCGGGGAGCTGTTTTTT

size: once
D: NA
V: TRBV9
J: TRBJ2-2
CDR3: CASSFGRGSGHTGELFF
DNA: TGTGCCAGCAGCTTCGGCCGGGGGAGCGGGCACACCGGGGAGCTGTTTTTT

size: NA
D: NA
V: TRBV5-4
J: TRBJ2-2
CDR3: CASSVSRPSVYAGELFF
DNA: TGTGCCAGCAGCGTTAGTAGGCCCTCGGTCTACGCCGGGGAGCTGTTTTTT

size: few
D: TRBD1
V: TRBV9
J: TRBJ1-2
CDR3: CASSVGPGGASGYTF
DNA: TGTGCCAGCAGCGTAGGACCAGGGGGCGCGTCTGGCTACACCTTC

size: NA
D: TRBD1
V: TRBV9
J: TRBJ1-2
CDR3: CASSVASQGVYGYTF
DNA: TGTGCCAGCAGCGTAGCTTCCCAGGGGGTTTATGGCTACACCTTC

size: NA
D: NA
V: TRBV19
J: TRBJ2-7
CDR3: CASSMAGDYEQYF
DNA: TGTGCCAGTAGTATGGCCGGGGACTACGAGCAGTACTTC

size: NA
D: NA
V: TRBV5-4
J: TRBJ2-1
CDR3: CASTWERLAQGNEQFF
DNA: TGTGCCAGCACCTGGGAGAGACTCGCGCAGGGGAATGAGCAGTTCTTC

size: NA
D: TRBD2
V: TRBV13
J: TRBJ2-5
CDR3: CASSSAGGTQETQYF
DNA: TGTGCCAGCAGTTCAGCGGGAGGGACCCAAGAGACCCAGTACTTC

size: NA
D: TRBD1
V: TRBV6-1
J: TRBJ1-4
CDR3: CASQGQGGEKLFF
DNA: TGTGCCAGCCAGGGACAGGGTGGTGAAAAACTGTTTTTT

size: NA
D: NA
V: TRBV28
J: TRBJ1-2
CDR3: CASSSGDRANYGYTF
DNA: TGTGCCAGCAGTTCCGGGGACCGTGCTAACTATGGCTACACCTTC

size: NA
D: TRBD1
V: TRBV2
J: TRBJ1-2
CDR3: CASCRDRGYGYTF
DNA: TGTGCCAGTTGCCGGGACAGGGGTTATGGCTACACCTTC

size: NA
D: TRBD2
V: TRBV7-7
J: TRBJ2-1
CDR3: CASSIDSGSRNEQFF
DNA: TGTGCTAGCTCTATCGATAGCGGGAGTCGAAATGAGCAGTTCTTC

size: NA
D: NA
V: TRBV11-3
J: TRBJ2-7
CDR3: CASSLEGSVSCEQYF
DNA: TGTGCCAGCAGCTTGGAGGGAAGCGTCTCCTGCGAGCAGTACTTC

size: once
D: TRBD1
V: TRBV29-1
J: TRBJ2-7
CDR3: CSVGGTASYEQYF
DNA: TGCAGCGTTGGAGGGACAGCTTCCTACGAGCAGTACTTC

size: NA
D: NA
V: TRBV7-9
J: TRBJ2-3
CDR3: CASRKEGTDTQYF
DNA: TGTGCCAGCAGAAAAGAAGGCACAGATACGCAGTATTTT

size: NA
D: NA
V: TRBV9
J: TRBJ2-2
CDR3: CASSVLSRYGELFF
DNA: TGTGCCAGCAGCGTATTGAGCCGGTACGGGGAGCTGTTTTTT

size: NA
D: NA
V: TRBV7-9
J: TRBJ1-3
CDR3: CAKGDPISGNTIYF
DNA: TGTGCAAAGGGGGACCCGATCTCTGGAAACACCATATATTTT

size: NA
D: NA
V: TRBV9
J: TRBJ2-1
CDR3: CASSVEGDEQFF
DNA: TGTGCCAGCAGCGTAGAAGGGGATGAGCAGTTCTTC

size: NA
D: NA
V: TRBV19
J: TRBJ1-5
CDR3: CASSMSRDSNQPQHF
DNA: TGTGCCAGTAGTATGTCCCGGGATAGCAATCAGCCCCAGCATTTT

size: NA
D: NA
V: TRBV27
J: TRBJ2-5
CDR3: CASSLGVRETQYF
DNA: TGTGCCAGCAGTCTGGGTGTGAGGGAGACCCAGTACTTC

size: NA
D: NA
V: TRBV11-1
J: TRBJ2-3
CDR3: CASSFGGRIDTQYF
DNA: TGTGCCAGCAGCTTTGGGGGGCGCATAGATACGCAGTATTTT

size: NA
D: NA
V: TRBV6-1
J: TRBJ1-2
CDR3: CASSESHTRDGYGYTF
DNA: TGTGCCAGCAGTGAATCCCACACAAGGGACGGTTATGGCTACACCTTC

size: NA
D: TRBD2
V: TRBV7-2
J: TRBJ2-1
CDR3: CASSSRLAHSYNEQFF
DNA: TGTGCCAGCAGCTCCCGACTAGCGCACTCCTACAATGAGCAGTTCTTC

size: NA
D: NA
V: TRBV14
J: TRBJ2-3
CDR3: CASSQVRGGLDTQYF
DNA: TGTGCCAGCAGCCAAGTCAGGGGAGGGTTGGATACGCAGTATTTT

size: once
D: NA
V: TRBV6-5
J: TRBJ1-5
CDR3: CATQGPNQPQHF
DNA: TGTGCCACACAGGGCCCCAATCAGCCCCAGCATTTT

size: NA
D: NA
V: TRBV14
J: TRBJ1-5
CDR3: CASSPVGRQPQHF
DNA: TGTGCCAGCAGTCCCGTGGGCCGGCAGCCCCAGCATTTT

size: NA
D: NA
V: TRBV11-2
J: TRBJ1-4
CDR3: CASSRGSATNEKLFF
DNA: TGTGCCAGCAGCAGGGGGTCAGCAACTAATGAAAAACTGTTTTTT

size: NA
D: NA
V: TRBV27
J: TRBJ2-3
CDR3: CASRVAASTDTQYF
DNA: TGTGCCAGCAGGGTGGCCGCTAGCACAGATACGCAGTATTTT

size: NA
D: NA
V: TRBV2
J: TRBJ1-1
CDR3: CASSGGGNTEAFF
DNA: TGTGCCAGCAGTGGAGGGGGGAACACTGAAGCTTTCTTT

size: NA
D: NA
V: TRBV6-1
J: TRBJ1-3
CDR3: CASSEAPSYGNTIYF
DNA: TGTGCCAGCAGTGAAGCGCCTTCGTATGGAAACACCATATATTTT

size: NA
D: NA
V: TRBV14
J: TRBJ2-3
CDR3: CASSQLRAADTQYF
DNA: TGTGCCAGCAGCCAACTCAGGGCAGCAGATACGCAGTATTTT

size: NA
D: TRBD2
V: TRBV6-1
J: TRBJ2-2
CDR3: CASSERRGTSLTGELFF
DNA: TGTGCCAGCAGTGAACGCCGCGGGACTAGCCTCACCGGGGAGCTGTTTTTT

size: NA
D: NA
V: TRBV7-7
J: TRBJ1-3
CDR3: CASSQASGNTIYF
DNA: TGTGCTAGCAGCCAGGCGTCCGGAAACACCATATATTTT

size: NA
D: TRBD1
V: TRBV2
J: TRBJ1-2
CDR3: CASSRGFTPNYGYTF
DNA: TGTGCCAGCAGCAGGGGGTTCACACCTAACTATGGCTACACCTTC

size: NA
D: TRBD1
V: TRBV28
J: TRBJ2-5
CDR3: CASSFLGQGARETQYF
DNA: TGTGCCAGCAGTTTCTTGGGACAGGGGGCGCGAGAGACCCAGTACTTC

size: once
D: TRBD1
V: TRBV6-6
J: TRBJ1-2
CDR3: CASSQGTAPFGYTF
DNA: TGTGCCAGCAGTCAAGGGACAGCCCCCTTTGGCTACACCTTC

size: NA
D: NA
V: TRBV9
J: TRBJ2-7
CDR3: CASSVPDWGRPSYEQYF
DNA: TGTGCCAGCAGCGTCCCCGACTGGGGGAGGCCCTCGTACGAGCAGTACTTC

size: NA
D: NA
V: TRBV13
J: TRBJ2-7
CDR3: CASSLGERSTYEQYF
DNA: TGTGCCAGCAGCTTAGGAGAACGGAGTACCTACGAGCAGTACTTC

size: NA
D: NA
V: TRBV5-4
J: TRBJ1-2
CDR3: CASSSPGGNGYTF
DNA: TGTGCCAGCAGCTCACCCGGAGGAAATGGCTACACCTTC

size: NA
D: NA
V: TRBV5-6
J: TRBJ1-1
CDR3: CASSLPGQGTEAFF
DNA: TGTGCCAGCAGCTTGCCGGGGCAGGGGACTGAAGCTTTCTTT